This T cell receptor beta chain was recovered during a study of T cell changes during pregnancy in multiple sclerosis. Profiled with immunoSEQ multiplex PCR; TCRdb holds only in-frame clones, not every one. The sample records 57,000 or so clones, roughly 90% being singletons. With 0 bases removed from V and 6 bases from J, the gap between germline ends came to 23 bases. CDR3 length: 18 amino acids. CDR1 is MGHRA and CDR2 is YSYEKL in the germline V gene. The input for sequencing was peripheral blood, taken in the second trimester of pregnancy. This clonotype was obtained from a female donor with multiple sclerosis, enrolled in a pregnancy study. The chain combines TRBV4-1 with TRBJ1-1; D perhaps matches TRBD1 (5 bases). The CDR3 nucleotides are TGCGCCAGCAGCCAAGATCGTGATGGGGCTTGGGGTGGCCCTGAAGCTTTCTTT. It encodes CASSQDRDGAWGGPEAFF.